The rows below give T cell receptor beta chains drawn from one sample of a study of blood T cell repertoires in COVID-19. Profiling relied on immunoSEQ multiplex PCR, and the TCRdb table lists in-frame clones only, not all of them. The table includes 95,000 to 150,000 clones, over 75% detected once. Sequenced sample: peripheral blood. These receptors all stem from a woman of 80 years or more with acute or convalescent COVID-19. Each CDR3 is given with its conserved first and last residue. The order of the fields is CDR3 protein, CDR3 DNA, D gene, V gene, J gene, clone size, CDR3 length. A D gene is named only where the DNA matches it firmly. Size values are once, few and many counts, or a class for expanded clones, and some rows have none.

CASTSSGNTIYF	TGTGCCAGCACCTCCTCTGGAAACACCATATATTTT	.	TRBV28	TRBJ1-3	once	12
CASSLAPYRGRAFF	TGTGCCAGCAGCCTAGCTCCCTACAGGGGCCGAGCTTTCTTT	TRBD1	TRBV7-2	TRBJ1-1	.	14
CASSRFRTGEAGELFF	TGTGCCAGCAGTAGGTTTAGGACAGGGGAAGCCGGGGAGCTGTTTTTT	TRBD1	TRBV25-1	TRBJ2-2	.	16
CASSQKGRGGLHETQYF	TGTGCCAGCAGCCAAAAGGGGCGGGGGGGACTTCACGAGACCCAGTACTTC	TRBD2	TRBV3-1/TRBV3-2	TRBJ2-5	.	17
CASSYYDRGRYNEQFF	TGTGCCAGCAGTTACTATGACAGGGGAAGGTACAATGAGCAGTTCTTC	TRBD1	TRBV6-2/TRBV6-3	TRBJ2-1	.	16
CASSRGGQTNTEAFF	TGTGCCAGTAGTAGGGGCGGACAGACGAACACTGAAGCTTTCTTT	.	TRBV19	TRBJ1-1	.	15
CATRPGAYNSPLHF	TGTGCCACGCGGCCGGGAGCATATAATTCACCCCTCCACTTT	.	TRBV19	TRBJ1-6	.	14
CASSVGTVNTGELFF	TGTGCCAGCAGCGTAGGAACGGTGAACACCGGGGAGCTGTTTTTT	.	TRBV9	TRBJ2-2	.	15
CASSTTGTGDSPLHF	TGTGCCAGCAGCACTACCGGGACAGGCGATTCACCCCTCCACTTT	TRBD1	TRBV11-1	TRBJ1-6	.	15
CASSQEGAKQFF	TGTGCCAGCAGCCAAGAGGGGGCCAAGCAGTTCTTC	.	TRBV3-1/TRBV3-2	TRBJ2-1	.	12
CASSLADRRLTEAFF	TGTGCCAGCAGCTTAGCCGACAGACGGTTAACTGAAGCTTTCTTT	.	TRBV7-8	TRBJ1-1	.	15
CASIGQGVTGELFF	TGTGCCAGCATTGGACAGGGGGTGACCGGGGAGCTGTTTTTT	TRBD1	TRBV6-5	TRBJ2-2	.	14
CASSPQGTYNSPLHF	TGTGCCAGCAGCCCTCAGGGTACCTATAATTCACCCCTCCACTTT	.	TRBV3-1/TRBV3-2	TRBJ1-6	.	15
CASRTTGGSPLHF	TGTGCCAGCAGGACAACAGGGGGATCACCCCTCCACTTT	TRBD1	TRBV28	TRBJ1-6	.	13
CASSRSGQGRKSGSNEQFF	TGTGCCAGCAGCCGCTCGGGACAGGGGCGCAAATCGGGGTCTAATGAGCAGTTCTTC	TRBD1	TRBV3-1/TRBV3-2	TRBJ2-1	.	19
CSVVLAGLGTQYF	TGCAGCGTTGTCCTAGCGGGGTTGGGTACGCAGTATTTT	TRBD2	TRBV29-1	TRBJ2-3	.	13
CASSFADRSSYNSPLHF	TGCGCCAGCAGCTTCGCGGACAGAAGCTCCTATAATTCACCCCTCCACTTT	.	TRBV5-1	TRBJ1-6	.	17
CASSPQGKEDGYTF	TGTGCCAGCAGCCCGCAGGGGAAAGAGGATGGCTACACCTTC	.	TRBV28	TRBJ1-2	.	14
CASSPGGVNTEAFF	TGTGCCAGCAGCCCCGGGGGGGTGAACACTGAAGCTTTCTTT	.	TRBV11-3	TRBJ1-1	once	14
CASSPSTGVSYEQYF	TGTGCCAGCAGCCCCTCGACGGGGGTCAGTTACGAGCAGTACTTC	.	TRBV11-2	TRBJ2-7	.	15
CASSRTGDGELFF	TGTGCCAGTAGTAGGACAGGGGATGGGGAGCTGTTTTTT	TRBD1	TRBV19	TRBJ2-2	once	13
CSVGGFVHEQYF	TGCAGCGTTGGAGGGTTTGTCCACGAGCAGTACTTC	.	TRBV29-1	TRBJ2-7	.	12
CASSWGRGSNEQFF	TGTGCCAGCAGCTGGGGGCGGGGGAGTAATGAGCAGTTCTTC	.	TRBV6-5	TRBJ2-1	.	14
CASSQVQGLGGYTF	TGCGCCAGCAGCCAAGTACAGGGGTTGGGTGGCTACACCTTC	TRBD1	TRBV4-3	TRBJ1-2	.	14
CASSYSTQSGNTIYF	TGTGCCAGCAGTTACTCGACACAGTCTGGAAACACCATATATTTT	.	TRBV6-6	TRBJ1-3	.	15
CASSLAPRDRGGGAPLHF	TGTGCCAGCAGCTTAGCGCCTCGGGACAGGGGCGGAGGGGCACCCCTCCACTTT	TRBD1	TRBV7-8	TRBJ1-6	.	18
CASSLSTSGGDYEQFF	TGCGCCAGCAGCTTGAGCACTAGCGGGGGGGACTATGAGCAGTTCTTC	TRBD2	TRBV5-1	TRBJ2-1	.	16
CASSNRGVSTLNGELFF	TGCGCCAGCAGCAACCGAGGAGTTAGCACACTAAACGGGGAGCTGTTTTTT	.	TRBV5-1	TRBJ2-2	.	17
CASRLAGGRTGELFF	TGTGCCAGCAGATTAGCGGGGGGCCGTACCGGGGAGCTGTTTTTT	TRBD2	TRBV11-2	TRBJ2-2	.	15
CASSPTVSSYEQYF	TGTGCCAGCAGCCCGACAGTGAGCTCCTACGAGCAGTACTTC	.	TRBV6-2/TRBV6-3	TRBJ2-7	.	14
CASSIPGDDSPLHF	TGTGCCAGCAGCATCCCGGGAGACGATTCACCCCTCCACTTT	.	TRBV28	TRBJ1-6	.	14
CASSSGLNEQFF	TGCGCCAGCAGCTCAGGGCTCAATGAGCAGTTCTTC	.	TRBV5-1	TRBJ2-1	.	12
CASSLTSGRYNEQFF	TGTGCCAGCAGCTTGACTAGCGGGAGGTACAATGAGCAGTTCTTC	TRBD2	TRBV7-3	TRBJ2-1	.	15
CASSLDGTPQYGYTF	TGCGCCAGCAGCTTGGATGGGACACCTCAATATGGCTACACCTTC	.	TRBV5-1	TRBJ1-2	.	15
CASSQARSYEQYF	TGTGCCAGCAGCCAGGCAAGATCCTACGAGCAGTACTTC	.	TRBV3-1/TRBV3-2	TRBJ2-7	.	13
CASSQDRWGGNTEAFF	TGCGCCAGCAGCCAAGACCGGTGGGGAGGGAACACTGAAGCTTTCTTT	.	TRBV4-1	TRBJ1-1	.	16
CGTREGNGPQHF	TGTGGGACGAGGGAGGGAAACGGGCCCCAGCATTTT	.	TRBV7-9	TRBJ1-5	once	12
CASSSRGGTDTQYF	TGTGCCAGCAGCTCCCGAGGGGGAACAGATACGCAGTATTTT	.	TRBV5-4	TRBJ2-3	.	14